This passage covers 25 T cell receptor beta chains from one sample sequenced in a study of T cells in Graves' hyperthyroidism and ophthalmopathy (dated by TCRdb to about 2019). Preparation of the library involved multiplex PCR. The instrument given in TCRdb is Illumina HiSeq 2000. TCR beta CDR3 regions were amplified from RNA transcripts. A first-round RT-PCR of the TCR CDR3 used the HTBI primer set with the Qiagen OneStep RT-PCR kit. TCRdb trimmed public reads at Q25 via fastp, called clones via MiXCR and kept in-frame beta chains. Under each unique CDR3 protein, matching rows form one entry showing the most common genes and DNA. The sample table contains approximately 300,000 distinct CDR3 sequences; only one count was recorded for less than 20% of them. The ten biggest clones cover under 40% of the sample. The specimen sequenced was blood. All receptors come from a man in his fifties with Graves' ophthalmopathy.

This clonotype was detected many times. The rearrangement uses TRBV7-2 and TRBJ2-5; 10 nucleotides agree with TRBD1. V gave up 5 bases and J gave up 4 bases; unmatched junction bases: 4. Germline V gene sequence: CDR1 SGHTA, CDR2 FQGNSA. This CDR3 has 14 amino acids. The CDR3: CASSRTGGPETQYF. The CDR3 DNA reads as TGTGCCAGCAGCCGGACAGGGGGTCCAGAGACCCAGTACTTC.

This clonotype was counted ten times or more. V gene TRBV30 combines with J gene TRBJ2-3; no firm D call. Germline V gene sequence: CDR1 GTSNPN, CDR2 SVGIG (reference sequence). V was shortened by 0 bases and J by 5 bases, with 3 bases between the two germline ends. This CDR3 comprises 11 residues. The CDR3 DNA sequence: TGTGCCTGGAGTGTAATAGATACGCAGTATTTT. Translating it yields CAWSVIDTQYF.

This clonotype appeared many times. The chain has TRBV7-9 and TRBJ2-3; D is perhaps TRBD1 (5 bases). V lost 0 bases and J lost 2, with 9 bases in between. The CDR3 totals 15 residues. Germline V gene lookup returns CDR1 SEHNR and CDR2 FQNEAQ (reference sequence). The CDR3 spells CASSLATANTDTQYF. The CDR3 DNA sequence: TGTGCCAGCAGCTTAGCGACAGCCAACACAGATACGCAGTATTTT.

The chain carries TRBV19 and TRBJ2-1; possible D gene TRBD1, 6 bases. Germline values: CDR1 LNHDA, CDR2 SQIVND (reference sequence). The V end lost 6 bases, the J end lost 4 bases, and 13 bases lay between the germline ends. The CDR3 contains 14 residues. The CDR3 DNA reads as TGTGCCAGTAGCAGGGGACCTACGTACAATGAGCAGTTCTTC. Its translation: CASSRGPTYNEQFF.

The V call is TRBV19, the J call TRBJ1-1; D uncertain. The CDR3 length is 13 residues. The V gene's germline CDR1 is LNHDA and CDR2 SQIVND (reference sequence). Trimming took 0 bases from V and 3 from J, leaving 5 bases between them. CDR3 nucleotides: TGTGCCAGTAGTATAGACGGCGACACTGAAGCTTTCTTT. Amino acid sequence: CASSIDGDTEAFF. Looking up the rest from reference TRBV19 and TRBJ1-1 gives the full variable domain: DGGITQSPKYLFRKEGQNVTLSCEQNLNHDAMYWYRQDPGQGLRLIYYSQIVNDFQKGDIAEGYSVSREKKESFPLTVTSAQKNPTAFYLCASSIDGDTEAFFGQGTRLTVV.

This clonotype was seen repeatedly, ten times or more. V usage is TRBV6-1 and J usage is TRBJ2-5; no firm D call. Trimming shortened V by 6 bases and J by 2 bases, and 13 bases separated the two germline ends. The CDR3 has 14 amino acids. The germline gives CDR1 MNHNS, CDR2 SASEGT. Here the CDR3 reads CASSPRAPQETQYF. The CDR3 DNA reads TGTGCCAGCAGCCCCCGGGCCCCTCAAGAGACCCAGTACTTC.

This clonotype was picked up many times. The rearrangement joins TRBV6-1 to TRBJ2-1; D might be TRBD2 (5 bases). The CDR3 runs to 14 residues. From germline, CDR1 is MNHNS and CDR2 SASEGT. Trimming stripped 8 bases from V and 0 bases from J, with 11 bases between. The CDR3 DNA reads TGTGCCAGCGTTGCGGGTGGCTCCTACAATGAGCAGTTCTTC. Its protein is CASVAGGSYNEQFF.

This clonotype turned up a few times. This rearrangement joins TRBV5-1 to TRBJ2-3; D is perhaps TRBD1 (6 bases). Germline CDR1 reads SGHRS; CDR2 reads YFSETQ. V was cut by 4 bases and J by 6 bases, with 12 bases left in between. The CDR3 has 13 amino acids. The CDR3 loop reads CASSMGHGDTQYF. The CDR3 DNA follows: TGCGCCAGCAGCATGGGACATGGCGATACGCAGTATTTT.

Many counts were recorded for this clonotype. The chain uses TRBV7-2 and TRBJ2-3, with TRBD2 identical over 8 bases. Germline V gene sequence: CDR1 SGHTA, CDR2 FQGNSA. This CDR3 region has 16 residues. The V and J ends lost 3 bases and 2 bases, in that order; junction bases with no gene match: 7. CDR3 in amino acids: CASSFREGGLTDTQYF. CDR3 nucleotide sequence: TGTGCCAGCAGCTTCCGGGAGGGGGGGCTCACAGATACGCAGTATTTT.

The chain uses TRBV5-1 and TRBJ2-3; 9 nucleotides line up with TRBD1. V lost 6 bases, J lost 7 bases, and 12 bases stayed unmatched. CDR1 and CDR2 (germline): SGHRS, YFSETQ. The CDR3 is 15 residues long. In DNA form, the CDR3 reads TGCGCCAGCACCGCCCTGGGACAGGGCGGGAATACGCAGTATTTT. Encoded protein: CASTALGQGGNTQYF.

This clonotype was observed many times. The J gene is TRBJ2-1, the V gene TRBV30; 12 bases map to TRBD2. Germline V CDR1 and CDR2: GTSNPN, SVGIG (reference sequence). J lost 10 bases, V lost 2 bases, and 3 bases had no gene match. CDR3 size: 13 residues. This CDR3 reads CAWSSLAGGEQFF. The CDR3, as DNA: TGTGCCTGGAGTTCGCTAGCGGGAGGGGAGCAGTTCTTC.

In the case of this clonotype: This may arise from a read error, as a much more abundant clone is one base away. V and J are TRBV11-3 and TRBJ2-1; TRBD2 matches at 7 bases. The CDR3 spans 13 residues. CDR1 and CDR2 (germline): SGHNT, YENEEA. CDR3 protein: CAGSRDTSDEQFF. The CDR3 DNA is TGTGCCGGCAGCCGTGACACTAGCGATGAGCAGTTCTTC.

This clonotype was detected only a few times. V gene TRBV30 combines with J gene TRBJ2-6; perhaps TRBD1 as D (5 bases). The CDR3 is 14 amino acids. CDR1 and CDR2 from the germline V gene are GTSNPN and SVGIG (reference sequence). V lost 4 bases and J 0 bases, leaving 7 bases between the germline ends. CDR3 DNA: TGTGCCTGGAATAGGGGCTCTGGGGCCAACGTCCTGACTTTC. It is translated as CAWNRGSGANVLTF.

There are a few counts of this clonotype. The chain employs TRBV30 and TRBJ2-5; TRBD2 matches at 8 bases. This CDR3 contains 16 residues. V shed 0 bases, J shed 4 bases, and the junction held 10 bases outside the gene matches. Germline CDR1 GTSNPN, CDR2 SVGIG (reference sequence). The CDR3 here is CAWSVLSGSVRETQYF. The CDR3 DNA follows: TGTGCCTGGAGTGTACTGAGCGGGAGCGTTAGAGAGACCCAGTACTTC. Looking up the rest from reference TRBV30 and TRBJ2-5 gives the full variable domain: SQTIHQWPATLVQPVGSPLSLECTVEGTSNPNLYWYRQAAGRGLQLLFYSVGIGQISSEVPQNLSASRPQDRQFILSSKKLLLSDSGFYLCAWSVLSGSVRETQYFGPGTRLLVL.

In its sample, this clonotype was seen many times. The gene calls are TRBV28 and TRBJ2-7; D tentatively fits TRBD1 or TRBD2 (6 bases each). Between the trimmed V and J ends, which lost 5 bases and 2 bases, there was a span of 16 bases. The CDR3 consists of 15 residues. Germline lookup yields CDR1 MDHEN and CDR2 SYDVKM. CDR3 in DNA: TGTGCCAGCAGTCGAGGGGGGACTCTGGCCTACGAGCAGTACTTC. Translating gives CASSRGGTLAYEQYF. Based on the CDR3 plus reference TRBV28 and TRBJ2-7, the full variable domain is DVKVTQSSRYLVKRTGEKVFLECVQDMDHENMFWYRQDPGLGLRLIYFSYDVKMKEKGDIPEGYSVSREKKERFSLILESASTNQTSMYLCASSRGGTLAYEQYFGPGTRLTVT.

Comment on this clonotype: A much larger clone differs by one base, so this may be a read error. The CDR3 DNA sequence: TGTGCCAGCGGCTTACCTCGGGGCGGAGGAAACACCATATATTTT. This sequence encodes CASGLPRGGGNTIYF. The chain joins TRBV7-8 to TRBJ1-3, with D maybe TRBD1 (5 bases). Germline values: CDR1 SGHVS, CDR2 FQNEAQ. The CDR3 is made up of 15 amino acids.

This clonotype has at least ten counts. The chain joins TRBV5-1 to TRBJ1-1, with 7 bases fitting TRBD1. Looked up from germline, CDR1 is SGHRS and CDR2 is YFSETQ. This CDR3 contains 13 residues. J lost 5 bases, V lost 0 bases, and 1 base had no gene match. CDR3 region: CASSLDRGTEAFF. CDR3 coding DNA: TGCGCCAGCAGCTTGGACAGGGGAACTGAAGCTTTCTTT.

As for this clonotype: A much bigger clone sits one base away, suggesting this may be a read error. The J gene is TRBJ2-1, the V gene TRBV12-3 or TRBV12-4; TRBD2 agrees at 8 bases. CDR3 length: 15 amino acids. The junction had 15 bases not matched to a gene; V was cut back by 11 bases and J by 6 bases. This CDR3 reads CAGTKPGLVSNEQFF. The DNA of the CDR3 is TGTGCCGGCACTAAACCGGGACTAGTATCCAATGAGCAGTTCTTC.

This clonotype was counted at least ten times. The chain combines TRBV11-2 with TRBJ2-5; the D gene could be TRBD1 or TRBD2 (6 bases each). Trimming stripped 6 bases from V and 0 bases from J, with 17 bases between. The CDR3 sequence is 16 residues long. Per germline, CDR1 SGHAT and CDR2 FQNNGV. The CDR3 spells CASSHLGGGYQETQYF. For the CDR3, the DNA is TGTGCCAGCAGTCACCTAGGGGGAGGCTACCAAGAGACCCAGTACTTC.

This clonotype was recorded many times. The rearrangement joins TRBV11-2 to TRBJ2-1, with a weak D call TRBD1 (5 bases). CDR1 is SGHAT, CDR2 FQNNGV, per germline. CDR3 size: 15 residues. V was clipped by 2 bases and J by 3 bases, with 11 bases between them. In DNA, the CDR3 is TGTGCCAGCAGCTTAATGCAGGGTCTCTACAATGAGCAGTTCTTC. Protein product: CASSLMQGLYNEQFF.

There are a few counts of this clonotype. The chain uses TRBV2 and TRBJ2-5; D possibly corresponds to TRBD2 (5 bases). Trimming removed 9 bases at V and 4 bases at J, with 12 bases between. There are 12 residues in the CDR3. Looked up from germline, CDR1 is SNHLY and CDR2 is FYNNEI. In nucleotides, the CDR3 is TGTGCCAGAGACGGGGTGGGAGAGACCCAGTACTTC. Translating gives CARDGVGETQYF.

This clonotype has just a few counts. The chain combines TRBV6-1 with TRBJ2-7, with 11 bases matching TRBD2. Germline V gives CDR1 MNHNS, CDR2 SASEGT. Trimming took 5 bases from V and 7 from J; bases not matched to a gene: 13. This CDR3 is built from 16 residues. For the CDR3, the DNA is TGTGCCAGCAGTTCGTGGGATAGCGGGAGGGCAGGGGAGCAGTACTTC. Translating gives CASSSWDSGRAGEQYF.

V and J are TRBV28 and TRBJ2-4; no reliable D call. The CDR3 runs 14 residues. CDR1 is MDHEN and CDR2 is SYDVKM in the germline V gene. V was clipped by 4 bases and J by 5 bases, with 12 bases between them. The CDR3 DNA reads TGTGCCAGCAGTTCCTCCATGGACCAAAACATTCAGTACTTC. It yields the protein CASSSSMDQNIQYF.

This clonotype was detected a few times. A much more abundant neighbour one base away suggests this may be a read error. The gene calls are TRBV7-2 and TRBJ2-5; no reliable D call. V lost 2 bases and J lost 5, with 6 bases in between. This CDR3 has 12 residues. Germline CDR1 and CDR2: SGHTA and FQGNSA. The CDR3 sequence is CASSLIWETQYF. DNA of the CDR3: TGTGCCAGCAGCTTAATCTGGGAGACCCAGTACTTC. The full variable domain, rest sourced from reference TRBV7-2 and TRBJ2-5, is GAGVSQSPSNKVTEKGKDVELRCDPISGHTALYWYRQSLGQGLEFLIYFQGNSAPDKSGLPSDRFSAERTGGSVSTLTIQRTQQEDSAVYLCASSLIWETQYFGPGTRLLVL.

This clonotype appeared a few times. The V and J genes are TRBV30 and TRBJ2-1; the match to TRBD2 covers 10 bases. V lost 5 bases and J lost 3; bases outside the gene matches: 10. From germline, CDR1 is GTSNPN and CDR2 SVGIG (reference sequence). The CDR3 spans 16 residues. CDR3 bases: TGTGCCTGGGTGGACCCCGGGACTAGCGTCTACAATGAGCAGTTCTTC. It specifies CAWVDPGTSVYNEQFF.